These 11 T cell receptor beta chains were sequenced from one sample in a study of human T cells and chemical hapten exposure. TCRdb redid the calling of the RACE reads with MiXCR, one entry per CDR3 protein. The repertoire includes about 250,000 distinct CDR3 sequences, 7.5% to 9% of them detected once, and less than 1.5% sits in the top ten. Time point here: pre-sensitization, week 0. Treatment defined: therapeutic diphenylcyclopropenone sensitization with weekly scalp DPC. The sample in question was whole blood, obtained in connection with sensitization to the hapten diphenylcyclopropenone (DPC). The receptors derive from a man between 18 and 35 years old with alopecia areata. Some clones in this sample may be carry-over from other donors' samples.

This clonotype was recorded many times. The chain joins TRBV7-9 to TRBJ2-2; TRBD1 might be the D (6 bases). Per germline, CDR1 SEHNR and CDR2 FQNEAQ (reference sequence). The CDR3 consists of 15 residues. Between the trimmed V and J ends, which lost 5 bases and 6 bases, there was a span of 16 bases. The CDR3 bases are TGTGCCAGCAGCCCAAGACAGGACAGTTCCGGGGAGCTGTTTTTT. The encoded protein is CASSPRQDSSGELFF.

This clonotype occurred a few times. The chain couples TRBV20-1 to TRBJ2-1, with TRBD1 identical over 8 bases. Germline assignment: CDR1 DFQATT and CDR2 SNEGSKA (reference sequence). CDR3 length: 14 amino acids. V was clipped by 5 bases and J by 1 base; unmatched bases: 4. CDR3 bases: TGCAGTGCTTCCGGGACAGGTTCCTACAATGAGCAGTTCTTC. As protein: CSASGTGSYNEQFF.

The chain joins TRBV4-2 to TRBJ2-7; 10 bases fit TRBD1. Trimming took 3 bases from V and 5 from J; bases not matched to a gene: 7. CDR1 LGHNA and CDR2 YNFKEQ come from the germline V gene. The CDR3 is made up of 15 amino acids. The CDR3 loop is CASSQTRQGADEQYF. The DNA of the CDR3 is TGTGCCAGCAGCCAGACCAGACAGGGGGCCGACGAGCAGTACTTC.

This clonotype was seen only a few times. This chain uses TRBV6-2 or TRBV6-3 with TRBJ1-2; D is ambiguous. The CDR3 extends over 14 amino acids. Germline loops: CDR1 MNHEY, CDR2 SVGEGT. Trimming stripped 2 bases from V and 0 bases from J, with 7 bases between. CDR3: CASSYGLTNYGYTF. In nucleotides, the CDR3 is TGTGCCAGCAGTTACGGCCTGACTAACTATGGCTACACCTTC.

The rearrangement links TRBV4-2 to TRBJ2-7; 10 nucleotides line up with TRBD1. Germline CDR1 LGHNA, CDR2 YNFKEQ. This CDR3 is 15 amino acids long. J gave up 7 bases and V 1 base, and 7 bases lay outside the gene matches. CDR3 region: CASSQADRGRVEQYF. CDR3 bases: TGTGCCAGCAGCCAAGCCGACAGGGGGCGGGTAGAGCAGTACTTC.

This clonotype has just a few counts. The chain couples TRBV20-1 to TRBJ1-1, with TRBD1 matching 7 bases. The germline CDR1 and CDR2 sequences are DFQATT and SNEGSKA (reference sequence). V trimming: 3 bases; J trimming: 6 bases; junction bases outside the gene matches: 7. This CDR3 spans 13 amino acids. The CDR3 reads CSARTGFNPEAFF. As DNA, the CDR3 is TGCAGTGCTAGGACAGGGTTCAACCCTGAAGCTTTCTTT.

This clonotype came up many times. The chain uses TRBV6-2 or TRBV6-3 and TRBJ1-5, with TRBD1 as a possible D gene (6 bases). The CDR3 consists of 20 residues. V was clipped by 1 base and J by 1 base, with 23 bases between them. Per germline, CDR1 MNHEY and CDR2 SVGEGT. The CDR3, as DNA: TGTGCCAGCAGTTACTTATTTCGGGACACAAGTTTCTGGAGCAATCAGCCCCAGCATTTT. Encoded protein: CASSYLFRDTSFWSNQPQHF.

V usage is TRBV29-1 and J usage is TRBJ1-1; D is ambiguous. CDR3 length equals 12 residues. CDR1 is SQVTM and CDR2 is ANQGSEA in the germline V gene. V lost 6 bases and J 8 bases, leaving 16 bases between the germline ends. The CDR3 sequence: CSVDPVESEAFF. The CDR3 DNA is TGCAGCGTGGACCCAGTGGAGTCAGAAGCTTTCTTT.

The chain has TRBV20-1 and TRBJ1-1, with D possibly TRBD1 on 6 matching bases. Trimming took off 5 bases at V and 2 bases at J, with 15 bases between the two ends. The CDR3 consists of 14 residues. From germline, CDR1 is DFQATT and CDR2 SNEGSKA (reference sequence). DNA for the CDR3: TGCAGTGCTGGTCCCGGGACACAAAACACTGAAGCTTTCTTT. This sequence encodes CSAGPGTQNTEAFF.

Ten or more counts support this clonotype. This chain joins TRBV7-6 and TRBJ2-1; TRBD2 matches 14 bases. The CDR3 covers 16 residues. With V trimmed by 5 bases and J by 6 bases, 6 bases remained unmatched. CDR1 is SGHVS, CDR2 FNYEAQ, per germline. This CDR3 is CASSQPGLAGVNEQFF. Written as DNA, the CDR3 is TGTGCCAGCAGCCAACCGGGACTAGCGGGGGTCAATGAGCAGTTCTTC. Complete variable domain (other parts from reference TRBV7-6 and TRBJ2-1): GAGVSQSPRYKVTKRGQDVALRCDPISGHVSLYWYRQALGQGPEFLTYFNYEAQQDKSGLPNDRFSAERPEGSISTLTIQRTEQRDSAMYRCASSQPGLAGVNEQFFGPGTRLTVL.

This chain joins TRBV27 and TRBJ2-2; D may correspond to TRBD1 or TRBD2 (5 bases each). CDR1 and CDR2 from the germline V gene are MNHEY and SMNVEV (reference sequence). Trimming took off 5 bases at V and 6 bases at J, with 16 bases between the two ends. The CDR3 is 15 amino acids. CDR3 loop: CASSPRQMGAGELFF. For the CDR3, the DNA is TGTGCCAGCAGTCCCCGGCAGATGGGGGCCGGGGAGCTGTTTTTT.